This entry is about one TCR beta chain. Its antigen is currently unknown. The junction departs from germline at one end; a sequencing error may be responsible. This sample stems from a study of blood T cells in healthy people across ages. Study-level results: Unsorted PBMC input precluded a conclusive naive versus antigen-experienced comparison.

CDR1 is ENHRY, CDR2 SYGVKD, per germline. The CDR3 runs to 19 residues. For the second PCR, which ran for 7 to 11 cycles, a sample-barcoded 5' primer and a J-beta primer mix were used. TCRdb ran MiXCR on the 5' RACE reads and lists one entry per CDR3 protein. The sample consists of 890,000 or so distinct CDR3 sequences, around two thirds of them appearing once. Every participating donor contributed roughly 10 milliliters of peripheral blood through a draw. PBMCs were isolated at a quantity of at least 7 million per sample. The source is a man aged 25-45 years in good health. V and J are TRBV10-3 and TRBJ2-4; 9 bases align to TRBD1. Sequences were obtained from blood. CDR3 residues: CVISESEVGQGLRRNIQYF. The CDR3 nucleotides are TGTGTCATCAGTGAGTCGGAGGTGGGACAGGGATTAAGACGGAACATTCAGTACTTC.